This entry is about one TCR beta chain. Its antigen remains unidentified. The ends were cut back, 1 base at V and 4 bases at J, with 10 bases in the middle. The CDR3 has 15 amino acids. Germline values: CDR1 KGHSH, CDR2 LQKENI. Libraries were prepared by immunoSEQ multiplex PCR; TCRdb keeps only in-frame clonotypes and omits some of them. The top ten clones hold about 7% of a sample with roughly 34,000 clones, 74% of them seen once. The data belong to a study of early stage breast cancer tumors. Study results and limitations: In most of the 16 patients, blood comparison separated tumor from normal breast. Enriched TCRB sequences shared across patients were mostly commonly generated sequences.

The TCR sequence derives from a person between 60 and 70 years old with breast cancer. The chain employs TRBV18 and TRBJ2-2; D possibly corresponds to TRBD2 (6 bases). The sequencing input was blood. The CDR3 loop reads CASSPREDTTGELFF. The CDR3 coding sequence is TGTGCCAGCTCACCACGGGAGGACACCACCGGGGAGCTGTTTTTT.